This entry lists 10 T cell receptor beta chains sequenced from one sample in a study of blood T cell repertoires in COVID-19. The table came from immunoSEQ multiplex PCR; TCRdb's copy has only in-frame clones and leaves some out. The sample gives about 160,000 clones, roughly 80% of which show up once; about 5% is in the top ten. The sample comprised PBMCs or T cells enriched from blood (not recorded which). All receptors come from a woman aged 40 to 50 with acute COVID-19.

V gene TRBV15 combines with J gene TRBJ2-5; TRBD2 matches at 10 bases. This CDR3 comprises 14 residues. With 4 bases clipped from V and 5 bases from J, the junction kept 4 bases outside the gene matches. The germline CDR1 and CDR2 sequences are LNHNV and YYDKDF (reference sequence). CDR3 residues: CATSIAGGDETQYF. CDR3 nucleotides: TGTGCCACCAGCATAGCGGGGGGCGACGAGACCCAGTACTTC.

The sample holds one count of this clone. The V call is TRBV6-5, the J call TRBJ1-5; tentative D call: TRBD1 (5 bases). CDR3 size: 15 residues. V lost 6 bases and J lost 2, with 14 bases in between. Germline values: CDR1 MNHEY, CDR2 SVGAGI. CDR3 sequence: CASSLGAAGNQPQHF. CDR3 nucleotides: TGTGCCAGCAGCCTTGGGGCTGCGGGCAATCAGCCCCAGCATTTT.

The V and J genes are TRBV11-2 and TRBJ2-1, with 8 bases fitting TRBD2. Trimming took 6 bases from V and 15 from J; bases not matched to a gene: 10. Per the germline V gene, CDR1 is SGHAT and CDR2 is FQNNGV. The CDR3 is 12 amino acids. This CDR3 reads CASSQPGTSPFF. In DNA, the CDR3 is TGTGCCAGCAGTCAACCCGGGACTAGTCCGTTCTTC.

This sequence joins TRBV30 and TRBJ1-5, with D unclear. The CDR3 is 12 residues long. The germline V and J ends were trimmed by 0 bases and 7 bases, with 7 bases remaining between them. Germline loops: CDR1 GTSNPN, CDR2 SVGIG (reference sequence). The CDR3: CAWSVGRQPQHF. CDR3 sequence (DNA): TGTGCCTGGAGTGTTGGGAGGCAGCCCCAGCATTTT.

This clone showed up just once. The chain employs TRBV7-8 and TRBJ2-3; 10 nucleotides match TRBD2. The length of the CDR3 is 15 residues. The V segment lost 5 bases and the J segment 2 bases; nucleotides outside the gene matches: 4. Germline V CDR1 and CDR2: SGHVS, FQNEAQ. The CDR3 nucleotides are TGTGCCAGCAGCCCCCTAGCGGGAGTCACAGATACGCAGTATTTT. This translates into CASSPLAGVTDTQYF.

In DNA form, the CDR3 reads TGTGCCAGCAGCTTAGTGTCTAGCCTCGAGATTGAGCAGTTCTTC. As protein: CASSLVSSLEIEQFF. The J gene is TRBJ2-1, the V gene TRBV7-9, with D possibly matching TRBD2 (5 bases). With 1 base removed from V and 9 bases from J, the gap between germline ends came to 16 bases. The CDR3 has 15 amino acids. Germline V lookup: CDR1 SEHNR, CDR2 FQNEAQ (reference sequence).

The chain is built from TRBV18 and TRBJ2-2; tentatively, D is TRBD2 (6 bases). V lost 8 bases and J 2 bases, leaving 18 bases between the germline ends. The CDR3 is 16 residues long. CDR1 and CDR2 (germline): KGHSH, LQKENI. CDR3 in DNA: TGTGCCAGCGCAAAGTCGGTGCGGGACAACACCGGGGAGCTGTTTTTT. This codes for CASAKSVRDNTGELFF.

J is TRBJ1-4 and V is TRBV25-1; 12 nucleotides line up with TRBD1. V lost 4 bases to trimming and J lost 3 bases; unmatched junction nucleotides: 3. Looked up from germline, CDR1 is MGHDK and CDR2 is SYGVNS. There are 16 residues in the CDR3. The CDR3 DNA is TGTGCCAGCAGTGGGGGACAGGGGGCTGCTAATGAAAAACTGTTTTTT. Protein product: CASSGGQGAANEKLFF. The variable domain in full, with the rest retrieved from reference TRBV25-1 and TRBJ1-4, is EADIYQTPRYLVIGTGKKITLECSQTMGHDKMYWYQQDPGMELHLIHYSYGVNSTEKGDLSSESTVSRIRTEHFPLTLESARPSHTSQYLCASSGGQGAANEKLFFGSGTQLSVL.

This clone was seen once. The J gene is TRBJ2-7, the V gene TRBV27; 11 nucleotides agree with TRBD1. Germline loops: CDR1 MNHEY, CDR2 SMNVEV (reference sequence). V lost 4 bases, J lost 3 bases, and 5 bases stayed unmatched. The CDR3 loop spans 15 amino acids. The chain's CDR3 is CASSSPGTGGYEQYF. In DNA form, the CDR3 reads TGTGCCAGCAGTTCGCCCGGGACAGGGGGCTACGAGCAGTACTTC.

The table lists this clone with a few counts. The V and J genes are TRBV19 and TRBJ1-1, with a weak D call TRBD1 (5 bases). From germline, CDR1 is LNHDA and CDR2 SQIVND (reference sequence). The CDR3 is 16 residues long. Trimming took 4 bases from V and 5 from J, leaving 20 bases between them. CDR3 amino acids: CASSNPPRQGRTEAFF. The CDR3 nucleotides are TGTGCCAGTAGTAACCCCCCCCGCCAGGGAAGAACTGAAGCTTTCTTT.